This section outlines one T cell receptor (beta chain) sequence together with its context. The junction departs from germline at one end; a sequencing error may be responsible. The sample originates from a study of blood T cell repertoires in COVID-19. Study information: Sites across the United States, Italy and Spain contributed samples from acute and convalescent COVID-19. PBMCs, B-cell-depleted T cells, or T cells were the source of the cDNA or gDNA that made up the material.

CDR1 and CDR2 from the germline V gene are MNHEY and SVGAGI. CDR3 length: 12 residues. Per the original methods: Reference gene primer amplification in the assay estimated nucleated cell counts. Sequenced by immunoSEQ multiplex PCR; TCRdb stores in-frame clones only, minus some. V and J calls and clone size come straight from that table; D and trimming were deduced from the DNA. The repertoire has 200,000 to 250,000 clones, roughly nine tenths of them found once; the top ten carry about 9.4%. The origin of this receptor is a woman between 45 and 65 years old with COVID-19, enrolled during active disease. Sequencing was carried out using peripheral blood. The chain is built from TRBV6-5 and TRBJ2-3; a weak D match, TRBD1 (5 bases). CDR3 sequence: CASSPDMLSRFF. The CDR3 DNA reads TGTGCCAGCAGCCCGGACATGCTGAGTAGATTTTTT.